The 24 T cell receptor beta chains given below trace back to one sample, sequenced in a study of blood T cells in healthy people across ages. A second PCR of roughly 6 to 12 cycles used a sample-barcoded 5' primer and a J-beta primer mix. TCRdb independently ran MiXCR on the 5' RACE reads; one entry per CDR3 protein. The top ten hold roughly 3.7% of the sample, which has 1.5 million to 1.8 million distinct CDR3 sequences, about 45% seen once. The sequencing input was blood. The receptor source for this set is a young woman in good health.

This clonotype was counted only a few times. This sequence joins TRBV20-1 and TRBJ1-2; TRBD1 matches at 7 bases. The germline CDR1 and CDR2 sequences are DFQATT and SNEGSKA (reference sequence). The CDR3 has 15 residues. V dropped 5 bases and J dropped 5; count of bases not matched to a gene: 14. The CDR3 coding sequence is TGCAGTGCTGAGGGTTTGACAGGGCGGGTATATGGCTACACCTTC. It translates to CSAEGLTGRVYGYTF.

This clonotype was seen once. It differs at one base from a far larger clone, so likely a read error. The chain couples TRBV27 to TRBJ2-1; D is possibly TRBD1 or TRBD2 (5 bases each). The J call could be wrong; TRBJ2-7 is a better fit for the DNA end. The V gene's germline CDR1 is MNHEY and CDR2 SMNVEV (reference sequence). This CDR3 contains 13 residues. The CDR3 protein is CASIFGGSYEQYF. In nucleotides, the CDR3 is TGTGCCAGCATTTTTGGGGGATCCTACGAGCAGTACTTC.

The V gene is TRBV6-5, the J gene TRBJ2-1, with D maybe TRBD2 (6 bases). Germline V gene data show CDR1 as MNHEY and CDR2 as SVGAGI. Trimming stripped 3 bases from V and 7 bases from J, with 13 bases between. The CDR3 runs to 14 residues. CDR3 sequence reads: CASSYSLTRNEQFF. CDR3 in DNA: TGTGCCAGCAGTTATTCCCTGACTAGGAATGAGCAGTTCTTC.

This clonotype was seen only a few times. The chain uses TRBV7-9 and TRBJ1-5, with D possibly TRBD1 on 5 matching bases. The CDR3 totals 16 residues. Deletions cut 1 base from V and 4 bases from J, with 14 bases between. Germline CDR1 reads SEHNR; CDR2 reads FQNEAQ (reference sequence). The CDR3: CASSLGYREGNQPQHF. The CDR3 DNA sequence: TGTGCCAGCAGCTTAGGTTACCGGGAGGGGAATCAGCCCCAGCATTTT. Full variable domain (remainder filled in from reference TRBV7-9 and TRBJ1-5): DTGVSQNPRHKITKRGQNVTFRCDPISEHNRLYWYRQTLGQGPEFLTYFQNEAQLEKSRLLSDRFSAERPKGSFSTLEIQRTEQGDSAMYLCASSLGYREGNQPQHFGDGTRLSIL.

This chain joins TRBV21-1 and TRBJ1-5; TRBD1, the table's D call, lacks a check against the DNA. TRBV21-1 corresponds to a pseudogene. The CDR3 runs 16 residues. This CDR3 reads CASRQYRGCSNQPQHF. CDR3 bases: TGTGCCAGCAGACAATACAGGGGTTGCAGCAATCAGCCCCAGCATTTT.

The chain is built from TRBV6-2 or TRBV6-3 and TRBJ2-1, with 7 bases lining up with TRBD2. Germline CDR1 and CDR2: MNHEY and SVGEGT. This CDR3 spans 15 amino acids. The V and J ends lost 8 bases and 5 bases, in that order; junction bases with no gene match: 12. The CDR3 nucleotides read TGTGCCAGCCTGTACCGGGACTACCGTCACAATGAGCAGTTCTTC. This gives the protein CASLYRDYRHNEQFF.

J is TRBJ1-2 and V is TRBV11-2; D gene unclear. CDR3 length: 14 residues. From germline, CDR1 is SGHAT and CDR2 FQNNGV. With 3 bases removed from V and 7 bases from J, the gap between germline ends came to 15 bases. CDR3 in amino acids: CASSLLGIPVGYTF. CDR3 sequence (DNA): TGTGCCAGCAGCTTGTTAGGGATCCCAGTTGGCTACACCTTC.

This clonotype came up many times. The rearrangement links TRBV12-3 or TRBV12-4 to TRBJ2-5; no reliable D call. Trimming removed 5 bases from V and 5 bases from J, with 9 bases in between. CDR3 length equals 12 residues. DNA of the CDR3: TGTGCCAGCAGTCTCCCTTCTGAGACCCAGTACTTC. Translated: CASSLPSETQYF.

The chain is built from TRBV6-5 and TRBJ2-3, with D perhaps matching TRBD2 (6 bases). This CDR3 has 14 amino acids. The V gene's germline CDR1 is MNHEY and CDR2 SVGAGI. Trimming left V 3 bases short and J 6 bases short, with 13 bases between. The CDR3 nucleotides are TGTGCCAGCAGTTATGGGCGGGGATGGGATACGCAGTATTTT. As protein: CASSYGRGWDTQYF.

CDR3 region: CASSKPGSSSYNEQFF. DNA for the CDR3: TGTGCCAGCAGTAAACCCGGCTCGAGCTCCTACAATGAGCAGTTCTTC. V gene TRBV6-2 or TRBV6-3 combines with J gene TRBJ2-1; D unresolved. Per germline, CDR1 MNHEY and CDR2 SVGEGT. The CDR3 has 16 residues. V dropped 5 bases and J dropped 0 bases, with 14 bases sitting between them.

In its sample, this clonotype was seen a few times. The rearrangement links TRBV6-2 or TRBV6-3 to TRBJ1-1; D might be TRBD1 (6 bases). V lost 0 bases, J lost 5 bases, and 16 bases lay in between. The germline V gene encodes CDR1 MNHEY and CDR2 SVGEGT. The CDR3 covers 16 residues. The CDR3 spells CASSYSRGGRKTEAFF. In DNA, the CDR3 is TGTGCCAGCAGTTACTCGAGAGGGGGTAGGAAGACTGAAGCTTTCTTT.

The rearrangement joins TRBV15 to TRBJ1-1; D ambiguous. The CDR3 extends over 14 amino acids. The V and J ends lost 0 bases and 4 bases respectively, with 9 bases between them. The germline gives CDR1 LNHNV, CDR2 YYDKDF (reference sequence). The CDR3 sequence is CATSRDLGSTEAFF. In DNA form, the CDR3 reads TGTGCCACCAGCAGAGATCTGGGAAGCACTGAAGCTTTCTTT.

The gene calls are TRBV6-2 or TRBV6-3 and TRBJ2-1, with D perhaps being TRBD1 or TRBD2 (5 bases each). This CDR3 spans 15 amino acids. Germline CDR1 is MNHEY and CDR2 is SVGEGT. Trimming shortened V by 7 bases and J by 2 bases, and 15 bases separated the two germline ends. The CDR3 sequence is CASKLGTLTYNEQFF. DNA for the CDR3: TGTGCCAGCAAACTCGGGACGCTCACCTACAATGAGCAGTTCTTC.

For this clonotype: A much larger clone is a single base away; this may be a read error. CDR3 in amino acids: CAGSQSVGLTEAFF. The CDR3 DNA sequence: TGTGCCGGCAGCCAAAGCGTGGGGCTCACTGAAGCTTTCTTT. The genes are TRBV3-1 and TRBJ1-1, with D possibly TRBD1 on 5 matching bases. Germline-derived CDR1 and CDR2 are LGHDT and YNNKEL (reference sequence). The CDR3 runs 14 residues.

The gene calls are TRBV12-3 or TRBV12-4 and TRBJ1-5, with D possibly matching TRBD1 (6 bases). The V gene lost 6 bases and the J gene lost 0 bases, with 12 bases spanning the gap. The CDR3 contains 15 residues. For the CDR3, the DNA is TGTGCCAGCAGCTCCGACAGGAGTAGCAATCAGCCCCAGCATTTT. Translated, it gives CASSSDRSSNQPQHF.

The sample holds a few counts of this clonotype. This chain uses TRBV27 with TRBJ2-5; 15 positions agree with TRBD2. Germline-derived CDR1 and CDR2 are MNHEY and SMNVEV (reference sequence). The trim removed 5 bases at V and 7 bases at J, leaving 8 bases unmatched. The CDR3 contains 16 residues. The DNA for the CDR3 is TGTGCCAGCAGTATGGGACTAGCGGGAGGTATCGGGACCCAGTACTTC. Translation: CASSMGLAGGIGTQYF.

This clonotype was seen a handful of times. V is TRBV7-9 and J is TRBJ1-3, with 8 bases matching TRBD1. The CDR3 totals 17 residues. CDR1 SEHNR and CDR2 FQNEAQ come from the germline V gene (reference sequence). V shed 4 bases and J 1 base; nucleotides not matched to a gene: 9. DNA for the CDR3: TGTGCCAGCAGCTCCCTAGGACAGGGATGGTCTGGAAACACCATATATTTT. Translated, it gives CASSSLGQGWSGNTIYF.

Concerning this clonotype: The junction departs from germline at one end; a sequencing error may be responsible. The CDR3 bases are TGTGCCAGCAGTTTTGTCAGGTTAACTATGGCTACACCCTTC. Translating gives CASSFVRLTMATPF. The rearrangement links TRBV12-3 or TRBV12-4 to TRBJ1-2; D is uncertain. This CDR3 has 14 residues.

This clonotype was counted only a few times. The V call is TRBV18, the J call TRBJ2-5; no clear D gene. Trimming stripped 3 bases from V and 0 bases from J, with 11 bases between. CDR1 and CDR2 (germline): KGHSH, LQKENI. The CDR3 sequence is 15 residues long. The chain's CDR3 is CASSPLQWYQETQYF. CDR3 coding DNA: TGTGCCAGCTCACCCCTCCAGTGGTACCAAGAGACCCAGTACTTC.

The CDR3 reads CASSLVPREQYF. Here the CDR3 DNA reads TGTGCCAGCAGCTTAGTCCCGAGGGAGCAGTACTTC. V usage is TRBV7-8 and J usage is TRBJ2-7; no definite D call. Per germline, CDR1 SGHVS and CDR2 FQNEAQ. Trimming took 1 base from V and 7 from J, leaving 8 bases between them. The CDR3 loop spans 12 amino acids.

This clonotype was counted only a few times. The J gene is TRBJ2-1, the V gene TRBV6-2 or TRBV6-3, with D possibly matching TRBD1 (5 bases). The germline V gene has CDR1 MNHEY and CDR2 SVGEGT. V was clipped by 6 bases and J by 3 bases, with 15 bases between them. The CDR3 is 15 amino acids. The CDR3 DNA reads as TGTGCCAGCAGGACGACAGCAAAAATCTACAATGAGCAGTTCTTC. Its translation: CASRTTAKIYNEQFF.

The chain uses TRBV5-1 and TRBJ1-1; possibly TRBD1 for D (5 bases). The CDR3 covers 15 residues. In germline, CDR1 is SGHRS, CDR2 YFSETQ. V gave up 6 bases and J gave up 0 bases, with 15 bases separating them. CDR3 sequence reads: CASNPGWGVNTEAFF. Here the CDR3 DNA reads TGCGCCAGCAACCCTGGGTGGGGGGTGAACACTGAAGCTTTCTTT. Supplemented by reference TRBV5-1 and TRBJ1-1, the full variable domain reads KAGVTQTPRYLIKTRGQQVTLSCSPISGHRSVSWYQQTPGQGLQFLFEYFSETQRNKGNFPGRFSGRQFSNSRSEMNVSTLELGDSALYLCASNPGWGVNTEAFFGQGTRLTVV.

This chain connects TRBV9 to TRBJ2-1; D gene unclear. Looked up from germline, CDR1 is SGDLS and CDR2 is YYNGEE. V lost 4 bases and J lost 0, with 14 bases in between. The CDR3 totals 16 residues. In DNA, the CDR3 is TGTGCCAGCAGCTCCCCAGGCGAAAGCTCCTACAATGAGCAGTTCTTC. Protein sequence: CASSSPGESSYNEQFF.

This clonotype came up a few times. The chain recombines TRBV7-9 with TRBJ1-4; TRBD1 is a possible D gene (6 bases). Per the germline V gene, CDR1 is SEHNR and CDR2 is FQNEAQ (reference sequence). The CDR3 runs to 15 residues. Trimming took off 2 bases at V and 6 bases at J, with 13 bases between the two ends. In DNA form, the CDR3 reads TGTGCCAGCAGCTTATGGCGGGCAGGGGATGAAAAACTGTTTTTT. Translation gives CASSLWRAGDEKLFF.